This T cell receptor beta chain was recovered during a study of cytotoxic CD8 clonotypes in ibrutinib-treated CLL. For the study at large: Response sampling occurred after a median approximately 12 months of treatment (range 6 to 36).

Generated by immunoSEQ multiplex PCR, the TCRdb table keeps only in-frame clones and is missing some. The repertoire includes 25,000 or so clones, 62% of them detected once, and 14% sits in the top ten. This CDR3 is 16 amino acids long. Deletions cut 0 bases from V and 4 bases from J, with 12 bases between. CDR1 is MNHEY and CDR2 is SVGAGI in the germline V gene. The TCR comes from a human donor with chronic lymphocytic leukemia. This sequence joins TRBV6-5 and TRBJ1-4; no firm D call. Here the sequenced sample was PBMCs, taken before ibrutinib treatment. CDR3 bases: TGTGCCAGCAGTTACTCTCTAGCGGCCATTAATGAAAAACTGTTTTTT. Its protein product is CASSYSLAAINEKLFF.